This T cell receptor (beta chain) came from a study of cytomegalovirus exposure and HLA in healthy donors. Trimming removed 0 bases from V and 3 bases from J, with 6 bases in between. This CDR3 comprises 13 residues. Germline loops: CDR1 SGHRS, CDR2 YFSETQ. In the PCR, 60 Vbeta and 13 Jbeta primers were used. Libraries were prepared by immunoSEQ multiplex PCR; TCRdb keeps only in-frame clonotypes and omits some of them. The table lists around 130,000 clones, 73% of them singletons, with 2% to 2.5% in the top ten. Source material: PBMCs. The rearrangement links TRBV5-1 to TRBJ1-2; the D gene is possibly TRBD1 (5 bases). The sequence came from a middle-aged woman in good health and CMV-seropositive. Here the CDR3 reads CASSLVGDYGYTF. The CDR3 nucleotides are TGCGCCAGCAGCTTGGTAGGGGACTATGGCTACACCTTC.